The clone carrying this T cell receptor beta chain was seen only a few times. The antigen remains undetermined. TCRdb reprocessed the reads with MiXCR, giving one entry per CDR3 protein. The sample includes about 58,000 distinct CDR3 sequences, more than 15% of them seen just once. The sample is drawn from a study of T cell repertoires in cytomegalovirus infection. Study at large: Recently described HLA-C-restricted plus well-studied HLA-B-restricted CMV epitopes were used. It was the public TCR beta signatures that indicated both CMV infection and matching HLA type.

The junction had 3 bases not matched to a gene; V was cut back by 5 bases and J by 9 bases. The CDR3 extends over 14 amino acids. Germline CDR1 is SEHNR and CDR2 is FQNEAQ (reference sequence). Notes on the study in general: Carriage of CMV together with the relevant HLA was identifiable through cumulative public TCR beta family frequency.

The sequenced sample was CD8+ T cells from cultured PBMCs, obtained from culture after CMV antigen stimulation. V is TRBV7-9 and J is TRBJ2-1, with TRBD2 identical over 14 bases. This clonotype originated in a human donor in good health (CMV status not recorded). Some clones in this sample may be carry-over from other donors' samples. As DNA, the CDR3 is TGTGCCAGCAGCGGGACTAGCGGGAGTTTTGAGCAGTTCTTC. Encoded protein: CASSGTSGSFEQFF. Complete variable domain (other parts from reference TRBV7-9 and TRBJ2-1): DTGVSQNPRHKITKRGQNVTFRCDPISEHNRLYWYRQTLGQGPEFLTYFQNEAQLEKSRLLSDRFSAERPKGSFSTLEIQRTEQGDSAMYLCASSGTSGSFEQFFGPGTRLTVL.